This T cell receptor beta chain was identified in a study of control samples from healthy donors and cancer patients. Germline CDR1 reads SGHTS; CDR2 reads YDEGEE. V lost 1 base and J lost 7, with 8 bases in between. The CDR3 runs 13 residues. The data were produced by immunoSEQ multiplex PCR, yet TCRdb's version contains in-frame clones alone and is incomplete. Altogether about 30,000 clones are present, about 82% being singletons, with the ten largest covering around 6.7%. This clone was seen a single time. This TCR was recovered from a woman aged 55-75 years with head and neck cancer. The gene calls are TRBV5-8 and TRBJ2-2; tentatively, D is TRBD2 (5 bases). The sample comprised PBMCs. The CDR3 DNA follows: TGTGCCAGCAGCTTGACCGGGATCGGGGAGCTGTTTTTT. This sequence encodes CASSLTGIGELFF.